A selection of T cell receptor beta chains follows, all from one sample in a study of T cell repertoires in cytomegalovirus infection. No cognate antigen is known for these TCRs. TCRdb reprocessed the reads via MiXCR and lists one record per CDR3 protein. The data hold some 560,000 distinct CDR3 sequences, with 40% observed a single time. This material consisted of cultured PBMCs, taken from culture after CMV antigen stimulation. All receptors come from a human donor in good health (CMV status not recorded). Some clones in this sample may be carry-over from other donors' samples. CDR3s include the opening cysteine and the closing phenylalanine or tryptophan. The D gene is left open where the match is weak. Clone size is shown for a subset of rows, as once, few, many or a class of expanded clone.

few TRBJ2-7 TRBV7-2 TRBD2 CASSWGLAENYEQYF TGTGCCAGCAGCTGGGGACTAGCGGAGAACTACGAGCAGTACTTC
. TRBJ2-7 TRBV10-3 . CAISVGSLGIQYF TGTGCCATCAGTGTGGGGAGCCTCGGGATCCAGTACTTC
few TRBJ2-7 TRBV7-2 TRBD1 CASSRGTGTTYEQYF TGTGCCAGCAGCCGCGGGACAGGGACCACCTACGAGCAGTACTTC
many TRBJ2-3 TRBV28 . CASSSFDWGRTTDTQYF TGTGCCAGCAGCAGCTTCGACTGGGGGCGAACTACAGATACGCAGTATTTT
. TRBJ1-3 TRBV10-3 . CAISDRQGNTIYF TGTGCCATCAGTGACAGGCAGGGAAACACCATATATTTT
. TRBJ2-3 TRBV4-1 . CASSQYYRADTQYF TGCGCCAGCAGCCAATACTACCGCGCAGATACGCAGTATTTT
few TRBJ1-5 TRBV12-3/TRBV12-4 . CASSFGGGEYSNQPQHF TGTGCCAGCAGTTTTGGGGGGGGAGAATATAGCAATCAGCCCCAGCATTTT
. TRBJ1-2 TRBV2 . CASSDRSANYGYTF TGTGCCAGCAGTGATCGGTCGGCTAACTATGGCTACACCTTC
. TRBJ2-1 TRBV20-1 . CSAEGGKSYNEQFF TGCAGTGCCGAGGGGGGGAAGTCCTACAATGAGCAGTTCTTC
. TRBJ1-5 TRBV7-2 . CASSLGLYSNQPQHF TGTGCCAGCAGCTTAGGGCTGTATAGCAATCAGCCCCAGCATTTT
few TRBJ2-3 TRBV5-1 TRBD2 CASSLGGLAGGPTDTQYF TGCGCCAGCAGCTTGGGAGGACTAGCGGGGGGGCCAACAGATACGCAGTATTTT
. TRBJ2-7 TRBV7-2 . CASSLESTGRSYEQYF TGTGCCAGCAGCTTAGAATCGACAGGGAGGTCCTACGAGCAGTACTTC
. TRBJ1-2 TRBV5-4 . CASSVPGQDGYTF TGTGCCAGCAGCGTACCGGGACAAGATGGCTACACCTTC
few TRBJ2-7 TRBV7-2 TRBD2 CASSLAPSGGTLSYEQYF TGTGCCAGCAGCTTAGCGCCTAGCGGGGGGACCCTATCCTACGAGCAGTACTTC
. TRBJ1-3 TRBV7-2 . CASSRGVGSAYSGNTIYF TGTGCCAGCAGCCGAGGGGTGGGCAGCGCTTACTCTGGAAACACCATATATTTT
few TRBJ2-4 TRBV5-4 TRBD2 CASSLAPAGGPGLTKNIQYF TGTGCCAGCAGCTTGGCGCCGGCGGGGGGGCCCGGTTTAACCAAAAACATTCAGTACTTC
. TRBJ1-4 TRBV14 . CASRHASNEKLFF TGTGCCAGCAGACATGCAAGTAATGAAAAACTGTTTTTT
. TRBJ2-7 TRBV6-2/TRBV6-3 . CASSYTESYEQYF TGTGCCAGCAGTTACACGGAGTCCTACGAGCAGTACTTC
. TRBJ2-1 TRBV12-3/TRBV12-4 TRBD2 CASSPSGGAWDEQFF TGTGCCAGCAGTCCTAGCGGGGGGGCGTGGGATGAGCAGTTCTTC
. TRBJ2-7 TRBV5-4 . CASSLALNEQYF TGTGCCAGCAGCTTGGCCCTGAACGAGCAGTACTTC
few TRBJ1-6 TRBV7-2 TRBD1 CASSSGDSWRVSPLHF TGTGCCAGCAGCTCTGGGGACAGCTGGAGGGTATCACCCCTCCACTTT
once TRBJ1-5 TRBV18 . CASSPPGPSNQPQHF TGTGCCAGCTCACCACCCGGGCCTAGCAATCAGCCCCAGCATTTT
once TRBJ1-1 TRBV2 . CASRDTLSTEAFF TGTGCCAGCAGGGACACTCTCAGCACTGAAGCTTTCTTT
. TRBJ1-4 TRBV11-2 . CASSLARQSEKLFF TGTGCCAGCAGCTTAGCTCGCCAGAGTGAAAAACTGTTTTTT
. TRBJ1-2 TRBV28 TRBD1 CASSHLDRAYGYTF TGTGCCAGCAGTCACTTGGACAGGGCCTATGGCTACACCTTC
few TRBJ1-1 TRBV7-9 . CASSLQDTEAFF TGTGCCAGCAGCTTACAGGACACTGAAGCTTTCTTT
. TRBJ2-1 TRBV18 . CASSPNRDPYNEQFF TGTGCCAGCTCACCAAACAGGGACCCCTACAATGAGCAGTTCTTC
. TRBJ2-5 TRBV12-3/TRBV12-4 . CASSSRRARETQYF TGTGCCAGCAGTTCCCGGCGGGCCCGGGAGACCCAGTACTTC
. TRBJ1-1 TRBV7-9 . CASSQTGMVEAFF TGTGCCAGCAGCCAAACAGGGATGGTGGAAGCTTTCTTT